This T cell receptor beta chain was found in a study of T cell repertoires in cytomegalovirus infection. Overall study: CMV epitopes in the study were HLA-C-restricted (recently identified) and HLA-B-restricted (well studied). A matching HLA type, together with CMV infection, was signaled by public TCR beta signatures.

TCRdb recomputed calls from the reads with MiXCR, one row per CDR3 protein. The repertoire has around 100,000 distinct CDR3 sequences, around 31% of them found once; the top ten carry 41%. Whole-study findings and limits: Pooled public TCR beta family frequency picked out CMV carriers with the relevant HLA. Clonotype analysis showed dominance of the ex vivo response by HLA-C-restricted CMV-specific TCR beta clonotypes.

Germline CDR1 reads SGDLS; CDR2 reads YYNGEE. The CDR3 is 15 amino acids. V was trimmed by 4 bases and J by 0 bases, leaving 8 bases between them. Notes on this clonotype: Its antigen remains unknown.

The receptor's source is a human donor in good health (CMV status not recorded). Some clones in this sample may be carry-over from other donors' samples. Material: CD8+ T cells from cultured PBMCs, obtained from culture after CMV antigen stimulation. The genes are TRBV9 and TRBJ2-6, with D unclear. CDR3 protein: CASSRDGSGANVLTF. CDR3 bases: TGTGCCAGCAGCAGAGACGGCTCTGGGGCCAACGTCCTGACTTTC.